A selection of T cell receptor beta chains follows, all from one sample in a study of graft-versus-host responses after intestinal transplantation. Measured with immunoSEQ multiplex PCR; TCRdb has only the in-frame clones, and not every one. Of over 10,000 clones in the sample, roughly 93% were seen once. This material consisted of PBMCs, taken around 3 years after intestinal transplantation. Receptor source: a human patient who received an intestinal transplant, so some T cells may come from the graft donor. CDR3s include the opening cysteine and the closing phenylalanine or tryptophan. D genes are given only for firm matches.

j_call d_call v_call cdr3_aa cdr3_nt
TRBJ2-5 . TRBV20-1 CSASETQYF TGCAGTGCTAGTGAGACCCAGTACTTC
TRBJ2-1 TRBD2 TRBV11-2 CASSLGRGVMREQFF TGTGCCAGCAGCTTAGGACGGGGGGTCATGAGGGAGCAGTTCTTC
TRBJ1-5 . TRBV10-3 CAIRQGNQPQHF TGTGCCATCAGACAGGGCAATCAGCCCCAGCATTTT
TRBJ1-4 TRBD1 TRBV9 CASSGDSVNEKLFF TGTGCCAGCAGCGGGGACAGCGTTAATGAAAAACTGTTTTTT
TRBJ1-4 . TRBV6-5 CASGLGADVKSKLFF TGTGCCAGCGGCCTCGGGGCGGACGTGAAGTCAAAACTGTTTTTT
TRBJ2-1 TRBD1 TRBV28 CASTIDYRGSYNEQFF TGTGCCAGCACCATTGACTACAGGGGATCGTACAATGAGCAGTTCTTC
TRBJ1-2 . TRBV9 CASSAGRGINYGYTF TGTGCCAGCAGCGCCGGACGGGGAATTAACTATGGCTACACCTTC
TRBJ2-5 . TRBV9 CASSVEAGRHQETQYF TGTGCCAGCAGCGTAGAGGCAGGGCGGCACCAAGAGACCCAGTACTTC
TRBJ2-3 . TRBV11-2 CASSATLVSPDTQYF TGTGCCAGCAGCGCCACCTTAGTTAGCCCAGATACGCAGTATTTT
TRBJ2-1 . TRBV5-8 CASTLGPDNEQFF TGTGCCAGCACCCTGGGTCCTGACAATGAGCAGTTCTTC